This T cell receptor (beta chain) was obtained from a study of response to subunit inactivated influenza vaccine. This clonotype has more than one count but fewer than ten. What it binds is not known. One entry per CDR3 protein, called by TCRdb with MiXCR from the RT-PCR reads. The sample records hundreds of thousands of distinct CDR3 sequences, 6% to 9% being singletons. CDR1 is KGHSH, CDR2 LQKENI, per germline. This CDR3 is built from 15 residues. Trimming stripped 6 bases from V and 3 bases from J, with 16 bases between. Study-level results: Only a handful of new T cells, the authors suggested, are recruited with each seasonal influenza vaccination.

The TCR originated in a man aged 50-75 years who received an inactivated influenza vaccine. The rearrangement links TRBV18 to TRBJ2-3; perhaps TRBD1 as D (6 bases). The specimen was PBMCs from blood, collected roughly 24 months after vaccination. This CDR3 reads CASSSAQGRTDTQYF. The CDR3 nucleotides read TGTGCCAGCTCTTCAGCACAGGGCAGGACAGATACGCAGTATTTT.